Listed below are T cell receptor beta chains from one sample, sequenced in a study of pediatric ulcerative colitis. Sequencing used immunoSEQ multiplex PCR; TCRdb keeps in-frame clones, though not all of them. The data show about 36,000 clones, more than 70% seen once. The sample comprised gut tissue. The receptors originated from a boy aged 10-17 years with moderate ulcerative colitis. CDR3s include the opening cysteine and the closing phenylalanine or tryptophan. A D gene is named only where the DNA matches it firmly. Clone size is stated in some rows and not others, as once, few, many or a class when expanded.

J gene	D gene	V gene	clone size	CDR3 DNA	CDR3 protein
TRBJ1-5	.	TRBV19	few	TGTGCCAGTAGTATAGATGGCGATCAGCCCCAGCATTTT	CASSIDGDQPQHF
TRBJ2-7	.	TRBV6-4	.	TGTGCCAGCAGTGACGTGGGGGGCGTTTGGAGACCCCACTACGAGCAGTACTTC	CASSDVGGVWRPHYEQYF
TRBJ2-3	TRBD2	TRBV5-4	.	TGTGCCAGCAGCTCAAAGAAGGGCGGGGGACCAGATACGCAGTATTTT	CASSSKKGGGPDTQYF
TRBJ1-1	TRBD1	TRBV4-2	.	TGTGCCAGCAGCCCGACAGGGACTGAAGCTTTCTTT	CASSPTGTEAFF
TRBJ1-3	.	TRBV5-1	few	TGCGCCAGCAGCTTCACACCTGCCTCTGGAAACACCATATATTTT	CASSFTPASGNTIYF
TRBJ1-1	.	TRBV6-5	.	TGTGCCAGCAGTTACATCGGGGGCACTGAAGCTTTCTTT	CASSYIGGTEAFF
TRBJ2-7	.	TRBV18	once	TGTGCCAGCTCACCGGGGCCAGGCCGTGCCTACGAGCAGTACTTC	CASSPGPGRAYEQYF
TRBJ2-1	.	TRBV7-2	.	TGTGCCAGCAAACGAGCGATGGATAATGAGCAGTTCTTC	CASKRAMDNEQFF
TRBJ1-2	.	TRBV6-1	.	TGTGCCATCCTGCTATTCACAGGCTATGGCTACACCTTC	CAILLFTGYGYTF
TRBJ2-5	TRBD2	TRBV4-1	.	TGCGCCAGCAGCCAAGATTCGACTAGCGGGGGGTACCAAGAGACCCAGTACTTC	CASSQDSTSGGYQETQYF
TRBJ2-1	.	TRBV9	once	TGTGCCAGCAGCGTGACGGCCTCCTACAATGAGCAGTTCTTC	CASSVTASYNEQFF
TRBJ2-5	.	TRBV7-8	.	TGTGCCAGCAGCTTGGGCCTCCTGGGTCCGGCGACCCAGTACTTC	CASSLGLLGPATQYF
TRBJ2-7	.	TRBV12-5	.	TGTGCTAGTGGCTCCCTTTATCGGACGGGGCTAGGCTACGAGCAGTACTTC	CASGSLYRTGLGYEQYF
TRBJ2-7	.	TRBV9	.	TGTGCCAGCAGCCCGCGAGATAGGAGGCACGAGCAGTACTTC	CASSPRDRRHEQYF
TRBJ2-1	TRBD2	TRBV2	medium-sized	TGTGCCAGCAGTGCACCGGGACTAGCGGTCTACAATGAGCAGTTCTTC	CASSAPGLAVYNEQFF
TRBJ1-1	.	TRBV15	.	TGTGCCACCAGCAGAGATCTCGGGGAGTTTAGCACTGAAGCTTTCTTT	CATSRDLGEFSTEAFF
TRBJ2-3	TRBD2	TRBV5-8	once	TGTGCCAGCAGGCGGGGGGCTACAGATACGCAGTATTTT	CASRRGATDTQYF
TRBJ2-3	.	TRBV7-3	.	TGTGCCAGCAGCGTTGATGCAGGCGCGACAGATACGCAGTATTTT	CASSVDAGATDTQYF
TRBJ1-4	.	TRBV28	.	TGTGCCAGCAGTTTACGACAGGCTTTGGAAAAACTGTTTTTT	CASSLRQALEKLFF
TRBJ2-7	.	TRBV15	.	TGTGCCACCAGCAGAGACAGGGGACCCTACGAGCAGTACTTC	CATSRDRGPYEQYF
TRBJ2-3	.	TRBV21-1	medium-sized	TGTGCCAGCAGCAAGGGGGGGACAAGGAGGGGAGATACGCAGTATTTT	CASSKGGTRRGDTQYF
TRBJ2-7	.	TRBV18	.	TGTGCCAGCTCACCAGGGGAATCGGGCGAGCAGTACTTC	CASSPGESGEQYF
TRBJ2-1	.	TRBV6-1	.	TGTGCCAGCCGTGGAAGCCAGGGGTCCTACAATGAGCAGTTCTTC	CASRGSQGSYNEQFF
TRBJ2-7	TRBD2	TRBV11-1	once	TGTGCCAGCAGCTTATTTACGGGAGGGCCCGGCGAGCAGTACTTC	CASSLFTGGPGEQYF
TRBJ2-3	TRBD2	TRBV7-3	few	TGTGCCAGCAGCCCCCGGACTAGCGGGGTGTCGGATACGCAGTATTTT	CASSPRTSGVSDTQYF
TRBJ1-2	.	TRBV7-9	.	TGTGCCAGCAGCTTACCCTCCAAAGATGGCTACACCTTC	CASSLPSKDGYTF
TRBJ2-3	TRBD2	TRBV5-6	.	TGTGCCAGCAGCTTGGATTGGCTAGCGGACACAGATACGCAGTATTTT	CASSLDWLADTDTQYF
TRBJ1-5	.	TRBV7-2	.	TGTGCCAGCAGCTTGGGGAGGGCTCAGGGCAATCAGCCCCAGCATTTT	CASSLGRAQGNQPQHF
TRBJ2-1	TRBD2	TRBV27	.	TGTGCCAGTGGACTAGCGTCCTACAATGAGCAGTTCTTC	CASGLASYNEQFF
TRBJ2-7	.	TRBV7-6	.	TGTGCCAGCAGTCGTAGCGGAGTCCTAAGTCCGTACGAGCAGTACTTC	CASSRSGVLSPYEQYF
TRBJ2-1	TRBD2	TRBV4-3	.	TGCGCCAGCAGCCGTTCTGCCGGGGGGGGCTCGGATGAGCAGTTCTTC	CASSRSAGGGSDEQFF
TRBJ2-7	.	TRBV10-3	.	TGTGCCATCAGTGTGATGGGTTACGAGCAGTACTTC	CAISVMGYEQYF
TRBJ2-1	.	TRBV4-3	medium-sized	TGCGCCAGCAGCCAAGCCCGCGGCGGTGAGCAGTTCTTC	CASSQARGGEQFF
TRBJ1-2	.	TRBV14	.	TGTGCCAGCAGCCAAAATGGGGAAGCTAACTATGGCTACACCTTC	CASSQNGEANYGYTF
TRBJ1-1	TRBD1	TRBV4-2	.	TGTGCCAGCAGCCAAGATCCGTCAGGGGGCGCGGGTGAAGCTTTCTTT	CASSQDPSGGAGEAFF
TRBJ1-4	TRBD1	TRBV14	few	TGTGCCAGCAGCCCGATTGGAGGGGGCGCAATAGAAAAACTGTTTTTT	CASSPIGGGAIEKLFF
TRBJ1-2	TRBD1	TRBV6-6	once	TGTGCCAGCAGTTACTCGGCAGGGGGAAACTATGGCTACACCTTC	CASSYSAGGNYGYTF
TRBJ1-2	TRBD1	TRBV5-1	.	TGCGCCAGCAGGGGGGACAGGGACTATGGCTACACCTTC	CASRGDRDYGYTF
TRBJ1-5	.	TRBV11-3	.	TGTGCCAGCAGCTTAGGAGACTATGGGCCCCAGCATTTT	CASSLGDYGPQHF
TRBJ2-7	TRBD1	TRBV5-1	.	TGCGCCAGCAGCCGGGACAGTTACGAGCAGTACTTC	CASSRDSYEQYF
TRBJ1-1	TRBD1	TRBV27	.	TGTGCCAGCAGCCCTAGACAGGGGGCGCATGGGACTGAAGCTTTCTTT	CASSPRQGAHGTEAFF
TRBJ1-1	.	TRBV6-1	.	TGTGCCAGCGGTATGACAGCGAACACTGAAGCTTTCTTT	CASGMTANTEAFF
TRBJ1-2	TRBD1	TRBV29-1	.	TGCAGCGCGGGGGGACAGGGTTATGGCTACACCTTC	CSAGGQGYGYTF
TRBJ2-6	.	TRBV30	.	TGTGCCTGGAGTGTTGTTCCATCTGGGGCCAACGTCCTGACTTTC	CAWSVVPSGANVLTF
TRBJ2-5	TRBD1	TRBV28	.	TGTGCCAGCAGTCCAGGGGGCCACCAAGAGACCCAGTACTTC	CASSPGGHQETQYF
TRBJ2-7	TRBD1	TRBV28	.	TGTGCCAGCAGTTCGGGACAGGGGGTAGGATACGAGCAGTACTTC	CASSSGQGVGYEQYF
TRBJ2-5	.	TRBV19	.	TGTGCCAGTAGTATATTCGGGTACCAGGGAGAGACCCAGTACTTC	CASSIFGYQGETQYF
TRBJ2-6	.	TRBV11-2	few	TGTGCCAGCAGCCGACCGAGGGGGTCTGGGGCCAACGTCCTGACTTTC	CASSRPRGSGANVLTF
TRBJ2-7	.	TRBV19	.	TGTGCCAGTAGTGGTGCATACGAGCAGTACTTC	CASSGAYEQYF
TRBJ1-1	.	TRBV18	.	TGTGCCAGCTCACCCCGGTCCCGGGACTCGGCCACTGAAGCTTTCTTT	CASSPRSRDSATEAFF
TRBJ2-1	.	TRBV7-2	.	TGTGCCAGCAGCTTAAGTCGGCTAGCTATAAGCGAGCAGTTCTTC	CASSLSRLAISEQFF
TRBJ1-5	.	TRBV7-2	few	TGTGCCAGCAGCGATCGGGGGGGTTATCAGCCCCAGCATTTT	CASSDRGGYQPQHF
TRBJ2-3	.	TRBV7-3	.	TGTGCCAGCAGCTTAGTCCCTCGGGGCAGAGACACAGATACGCAGTATTTT	CASSLVPRGRDTDTQYF
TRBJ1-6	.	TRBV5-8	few	TGTGCCAGCAGCTTGGTAGGGACAAGCAATAATTCACCCCTCCACTTT	CASSLVGTSNNSPLHF
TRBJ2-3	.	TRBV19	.	TGTGCCAGTAGTATTGGCTTAGCAGATACGCAGTATTTT	CASSIGLADTQYF